A single sample is the source of the 9 T cell receptor beta chains below, sequenced in a study of shared clonotypes between healthy human individuals. Libraries were prepared by immunoSEQ multiplex PCR; TCRdb keeps only in-frame clonotypes and omits some of them. The repertoire has roughly 1,000,000 clones, about 84% of them found once; the top ten carry about 0.52%. Sequences were obtained from memory CD4+ T cells from PBMCs. Regarding subset: CD45RA-negative fraction. All receptors derive from a man between 18 and 29 years old in good health. Some clones in this sample may be carry-over from other donors' samples.

This chain links TRBV29-1 with TRBJ2-7; maybe TRBD1 (5 bases). V gave up 6 bases and J gave up 0 bases, with 18 bases separating them. The CDR3 runs to 15 residues. CDR1 and CDR2 (germline): SQVTM, ANQGSEA. The CDR3 DNA sequence: TGCAGCGTCGCGCGTGGACAAGCCTTCTCCTACGAGCAGTACTTC. This gives the protein CSVARGQAFSYEQYF.

This clone was seen many times. The chain couples TRBV5-1 to TRBJ1-4; D is unclear. V lost 0 bases to trimming and J lost 0 bases, with 12 bases between them. This CDR3 has 17 residues. Germline V gene sequence: CDR1 SGHRS, CDR2 YFSETQ. The CDR3 is CASSLVTGIATNEKLFF. CDR3 in DNA: TGCGCCAGCAGCTTGGTCACGGGAATAGCAACTAATGAAAAACTGTTTTTT.

This clone was detected only a few times. CDR3 DNA: TGTGCCAGCAGTCAACTACTATACAATGAGCAGTTCTTC. Amino acids: CASSQLLYNEQFF. The J gene is TRBJ2-1, the V gene TRBV27; D is unclear. The CDR3 totals 13 residues. The ends were cut back, 5 bases at V and 4 bases at J, with 9 bases in the middle. The germline V gene has CDR1 MNHEY and CDR2 SMNVEV (reference sequence).

This clone has just a few counts. The gene calls are TRBV5-1 and TRBJ1-1; TRBD1 matches at 8 bases. There are 13 residues in the CDR3. J was trimmed by 7 bases and V by 2 bases; bases with no gene match: 4. From germline, CDR1 is SGHRS and CDR2 YFSETQ. The CDR3 region is CASSLDRGREAFF. CDR3 sequence (DNA): TGCGCCAGCAGCTTAGACAGGGGTCGTGAAGCTTTCTTT.

Comments on this clone: Other DNA sequences in this specimen translate into the identical CDR3. V gene TRBV5-4 combines with J gene TRBJ2-3; unclear D gene. CDR1 and CDR2 from the germline V gene are SGHNT and YYREEE (reference sequence). CDR3 length: 12 residues. V lost 4 bases and J 6 bases, leaving 9 bases between the germline ends. The CDR3 nucleotides are TGTGCCAGCAGCCAGGATACGGATACGCAGTATTTT. It encodes CASSQDTDTQYF.

The genes are TRBV5-1 and TRBJ2-7; no definite D call. The CDR3 loop spans 14 amino acids. V lost 2 bases and J lost 5, with 14 bases in between. CDR1 SGHRS and CDR2 YFSETQ come from the germline V gene. The CDR3 loop reads CASSLQRSGHEQYF. CDR3 DNA: TGCGCCAGCAGCTTACAGAGGAGTGGTCACGAGCAGTACTTC.

This clone was counted a few times. This chain links TRBV18 with TRBJ2-4; a possible D gene is TRBD2 (5 bases). The V and J ends lost 4 bases and 0 bases respectively, with 22 bases between them. CDR3 length: 19 residues. From germline, CDR1 is KGHSH and CDR2 LQKENI. In DNA form, the CDR3 reads TGTGCCAGCTCACGTACCAGAGGGAGTGGCGGTCTAGCCAAAAACATTCAGTACTTC. Its translation is CASSRTRGSGGLAKNIQYF.

There are a few counts of this clone. The chain links TRBV5-6 to TRBJ2-2, with D possibly matching TRBD2 (6 bases). The V and J ends lost 1 base and 4 bases respectively, with 17 bases between them. Per the germline V gene, CDR1 is SGHDT and CDR2 is YYEEEE. The CDR3 loop spans 17 amino acids. Written as DNA, the CDR3 is TGTGCCAGCAGCTTGAGTTGGAGGGAGCAGGTCACCGGGGAGCTGTTTTTT. It encodes CASSLSWREQVTGELFF. Together with reference TRBV5-6 and TRBJ2-2, the CDR3 gives the full variable domain: DAGVTQSPTHLIKTRGQQVTLRCSPKSGHDTVSWYQQALGQGPQFIFQYYEEEERQRGNFPDRFSGHQFPNYSSELNVNALLLGDSALYLCASSLSWREQVTGELFFGEGSRLTVL.

The rearrangement links TRBV7-9 to TRBJ1-1; weak D call: TRBD1 (6 bases). This CDR3 has 14 residues. Trimming pared 2 bases from V and 13 bases from J, leaving 20 bases between. Germline CDR1 and CDR2: SEHNR and FQNEAQ (reference sequence). The CDR3 region is CASSLPPGHAEGFF. The DNA for the CDR3 is TGTGCCAGCAGCTTACCCCCGGGACACGCGGAGGGTTTCTTT.